These 30 T cell receptor beta chains share one sample of origin, sequenced in a study of blood T cells in healthy people across ages. The authors ran a second PCR of about 7 to 11 cycles using a sample-barcoded 5' primer and a J-beta primer mix. TCRdb re-analysed the 5' RACE reads in MiXCR, keeping a single row per CDR3 protein. This sample carries roughly 700,000 distinct CDR3 sequences, approximately 25% of them seen once, and the ten largest clones take around 9.2%. The data were also submitted as part of a second study, on T cells of mothers and their children.

Sequenced input: blood. The receptors here all came from a boy younger than 18 in good health.

This clonotype was observed a few times. The J gene is TRBJ2-7, the V gene TRBV20-1, with D possibly being TRBD1 (6 bases). Per germline, CDR1 DFQATT and CDR2 SNEGSKA (reference sequence). The V end lost 3 bases, the J end lost 3 bases, and 12 bases lay between the germline ends. CDR3 length equals 13 residues. Written as DNA, the CDR3 is TGCAGTGCTAGTGTGGGACACATCTACGAGCAGTACTTC. It translates to CSASVGHIYEQYF.

The sample holds a few counts of this clonotype. The chain has TRBV6-5 and TRBJ2-1; tentatively, D is TRBD1 or TRBD2 (5 bases each). The CDR3 is 15 residues long. From germline, CDR1 is MNHEY and CDR2 SVGAGI. The ends were cut back, 2 bases at V and 4 bases at J, with 12 bases in the middle. CDR3 sequence (DNA): TGTGCCAGCAGTTACGGGGGAGAGGTTTACAATGAGCAGTTCTTC. It translates to CASSYGGEVYNEQFF.

This clonotype was seen a handful of times. The chain recombines TRBV7-9 with TRBJ2-7; 10 bases are a match to TRBD2. The V and J ends lost 4 bases and 4 bases, in that order; junction bases with no gene match: 7. This CDR3 contains 15 residues. Germline V gives CDR1 SEHNR, CDR2 FQNEAQ (reference sequence). CDR3 residues: CASSSSAGGPYEQYF. The CDR3 region has the DNA TGTGCCAGCAGCTCTTCAGCGGGAGGGCCATACGAGCAGTACTTC.

There are a few counts of this clonotype. The rearrangement links TRBV7-9 to TRBJ2-1; the D is unclear. Trimming removed 1 base at V and 10 bases at J, with 8 bases between. CDR3 size: 12 residues. Germline assignment: CDR1 SEHNR and CDR2 FQNEAQ (reference sequence). CDR3 in amino acids: CASSLGPPEQFF. The CDR3, as DNA: TGTGCCAGCAGCTTAGGGCCCCCGGAGCAGTTCTTC.

The J gene is TRBJ2-3, the V gene TRBV2; maybe TRBD2 (5 bases). Germline V gene data show CDR1 as SNHLY and CDR2 as FYNNEI. The V gene lost 6 bases and the J gene lost 8 bases, with 15 bases spanning the gap. The length of the CDR3 is 13 residues. CDR3 sequence (DNA): TGTGCCAGCAGCGGGAACTCCGGAGGTACGCAGTATTTT. This codes for CASSGNSGGTQYF.

The chain joins TRBV2 to TRBJ2-5, with 13 bases that match TRBD2. The DNA end favors TRBJ2-7, so the J call may be wrong. Germline values: CDR1 SNHLY, CDR2 FYNNEI. The CDR3 spans 15 residues. As DNA, the CDR3 is TGTGCCAGCAGTGAAAGGACTAGCGGGGGCTACGAGCAGTACTTC. It specifies CASSERTSGGYEQYF.

Only a few counts were recorded for this clonotype. The rearrangement joins TRBV5-1 to TRBJ1-5; the D gene is possibly TRBD1 (5 bases). The CDR3 runs 14 residues. Germline V CDR1 and CDR2: SGHRS, YFSETQ. V lost 0 bases to trimming and J lost 9 bases, with 13 bases between them. The CDR3: CASSLETGDGPQHF. The CDR3 DNA sequence: TGCGCCAGCAGCTTGGAAACAGGCGACGGGCCCCAGCATTTT.

V usage is TRBV7-2 and J usage is TRBJ1-1; 7 bases are a match to TRBD1. The V gene's germline CDR1 is SGHTA and CDR2 FQGNSA. The CDR3 is 15 amino acids. V shed 4 bases and J 5 bases; nucleotides not matched to a gene: 10. The CDR3 is CASSSLDRESTEAFF. CDR3 nucleotide sequence: TGTGCCAGCAGCTCCCTCGACAGGGAGAGTACTGAAGCTTTCTTT.

This clonotype was seen only a few times. The rearrangement links TRBV4-1 to TRBJ2-2, with unresolved D. The CDR3 covers 14 residues. Trimming shortened V by 0 bases and J by 0 bases, and 2 bases separated the two germline ends. CDR1 is MGHRA and CDR2 is YSYEKL in the germline V gene. The CDR3 bases are TGCGCCAGCAGCCAAGAGCCGAACACCGGGGAGCTGTTTTTT. Amino acid sequence: CASSQEPNTGELFF.

The J gene is TRBJ2-5, the V gene TRBV3-1, with TRBD2 identical over 7 bases. Germline CDR1 and CDR2: LGHDT and YNNKEL (reference sequence). There are 16 residues in the CDR3. The V gene end was trimmed by 0 bases and the J gene end by 2 bases; junction bases not matched to a gene: 6. The CDR3 sequence is CASSQDGGDQQETQYF. In DNA, the CDR3 is TGTGCCAGCAGCCAAGATGGGGGGGACCAACAAGAGACCCAGTACTTC.

This clonotype has more than one count but fewer than ten. This CDR3 is CASRLTEEPYEQYF. The CDR3 DNA is TGTGCCAGCAGGTTAACAGAAGAACCCTACGAGCAGTACTTC. The chain links TRBV14 to TRBJ2-7; no clear D. Germline V gene lookup returns CDR1 SGHDN and CDR2 FVKESK. The V end was cut by 6 bases, the J end by 2 bases, with 14 bases between. The CDR3 contains 14 residues.

This clonotype showed up just a few times. The rearrangement links TRBV7-3 to TRBJ2-3; D gene ambiguous. The germline V gene has CDR1 SGHTA and CDR2 FQGTGA. This CDR3 is built from 15 residues. Trimming stripped 5 bases from V and 0 bases from J, with 12 bases between. CDR3 nucleotides: TGTGCCAGCAGCCCGACCCTCGCTAGCACAGATACGCAGTATTTT. Encoded protein: CASSPTLASTDTQYF.

In this sample, this clonotype turned up a few times. The chain has TRBV28 and TRBJ2-5; possible D gene TRBD2, 6 bases. The ends were cut back, 3 bases at V and 3 bases at J, with 14 bases in the middle. The CDR3 covers 15 residues. Per the germline V gene, CDR1 is MDHEN and CDR2 is SYDVKM. This chain's CDR3 is CASSLAGGTKETQYF. The CDR3 bases are TGTGCCAGCAGTTTGGCTGGCGGGACGAAAGAGACCCAGTACTTC.

This clonotype was observed a few times. The rearrangement uses TRBV6-5 and TRBJ1-2; D gene ambiguous. The CDR3 has 15 amino acids. Trimming pared 0 bases from V and 2 bases from J, leaving 10 bases between. Per germline, CDR1 MNHEY and CDR2 SVGAGI. The CDR3 DNA follows: TGTGCCAGCAGTTACTCCGGCTACGGGAACTATGGCTACACCTTC. It is translated as CASSYSGYGNYGYTF.

In its sample, this clonotype was seen a few times. This chain joins TRBV2 and TRBJ2-5; maybe TRBD2 (6 bases). The J call is doubtful: the DNA matches TRBJ2-7 better. CDR1 and CDR2 (germline): SNHLY, FYNNEI. This CDR3 region has 12 residues. The CDR3 DNA follows: TGTGCCAGCCGCCGGGACTTCCCCGAGCAGTACTTC. Its protein product is CASRRDFPEQYF.

The chain joins TRBV6-1 to TRBJ2-3, with a possible D match to TRBD1 (6 bases). V was trimmed by 2 bases and J by 4 bases, leaving 16 bases between them. CDR3 length equals 16 residues. Germline CDR1 and CDR2: MNHNS and SASEGT. CDR3 DNA sequence: TGTGCCAGCAGTGAAAGGTACAGGGTCTGGCCAGATACGCAGTATTTT. It specifies CASSERYRVWPDTQYF.

This clonotype has a handful of counts. This chain links TRBV7-3 with TRBJ2-1; D unresolved. V was cut by 5 bases and J by 0 bases, with 11 bases left in between. Germline CDR1 SGHTA, CDR2 FQGTGA. This CDR3 has 15 amino acids. The CDR3 DNA reads TGTGCCAGCAGCGTACATCCGAGCTCCTACAATGAGCAGTTCTTC. Translated: CASSVHPSSYNEQFF.

About this clonotype: At one end the junction does not follow the germline gene, possibly because of a read error. In DNA, the CDR3 is TGTGCCACCAGCGATTTGCGCAGTTACACCGGGGAGCTGTTTTTT. It translates to CATSDLRSYTGELFF. The chain links TRBV24-1 to TRBJ2-2; no clear D gene. The CDR3 totals 15 residues. Germline CDR1 KGHDR, CDR2 SFDVKD.

The chain links TRBV3-1 to TRBJ2-5, with D maybe TRBD2 (5 bases). The CDR3 has 16 residues. V lost 0 bases, J lost 2 bases, and 13 bases lay in between. Germline assignment: CDR1 LGHDT and CDR2 YNNKEL (reference sequence). The CDR3 DNA reads TGTGCCAGCAGCCAAGAGACCCTTCGGGGACAAGAGACCCAGTACTTC. This codes for CASSQETLRGQETQYF.

This chain links TRBV7-2 with TRBJ2-5; 10 bases match TRBD2. Trimming removed 0 bases from V and 11 bases from J; junction bases left unmatched: 15. The CDR3 is 17 amino acids. Germline values: CDR1 SGHTA, CDR2 FQGNSA. In DNA form, the CDR3 reads TGTGCCAGCAGCTTAGCGTCGGTCAGCGGGGGGGCTAGAGAGCAGTACTTC. It codes for CASSLASVSGGAREQYF.

This clonotype was seen only a few times. The CDR3 sequence: CASSPQLYSNQPQHF. The CDR3 DNA reads TGCGCCAGCAGCCCCCAGCTGTATAGCAATCAGCCCCAGCATTTT. V is TRBV4-1 and J is TRBJ1-5; D remains ambiguous. CDR3 length: 15 residues. The V end was cut by 4 bases, the J end by 0 bases, with 10 bases between. The germline gives CDR1 MGHRA, CDR2 YSYEKL.

The V call is TRBV7-3, the J call TRBJ2-5; D is unresolved. The CDR3 is 15 amino acids. CDR1 and CDR2 (germline): SGHTA, FQGTGA. The ends were cut back, 2 bases at V and 4 bases at J, with 14 bases in the middle. The CDR3 sequence: CASSLYPGLAETQYF. In DNA form, the CDR3 reads TGTGCCAGCAGCTTATATCCGGGTTTAGCAGAGACCCAGTACTTC.

This clonotype was detected a few times. The J gene is TRBJ1-1, the V gene TRBV5-5; TRBD1 matches at 10 bases. V trimming: 8 bases; J trimming: 4 bases; junction bases outside the gene matches: 8. In germline, CDR1 is SGHKS, CDR2 YYEKEE (reference sequence). The CDR3 is 14 residues long. The CDR3 here is CASVTGGNPTEAFF. DNA of the CDR3: TGTGCCAGTGTGACAGGGGGCAACCCCACTGAAGCTTTCTTT.

This clonotype was found a few times. The genes are TRBV28 and TRBJ1-2; possibly TRBD1 for D (5 bases). Germline CDR1 reads MDHEN; CDR2 reads SYDVKM. Trimming removed 3 bases at V and 6 bases at J, with 11 bases between. The CDR3 is 13 residues long. The CDR3 DNA follows: TGTGCCAGCAGTTTTAGGCAGGGACATGGCTACACCTTC. Protein product: CASSFRQGHGYTF.

The V call is TRBV20-1, the J call TRBJ2-7; TRBD1 aligns across 8 bases. CDR3 length equals 15 residues. Germline loops: CDR1 DFQATT, CDR2 SNEGSKA (reference sequence). The V gene end was trimmed by 1 base and the J gene end by 2 bases; junction bases not matched to a gene: 7. CDR3 bases: TGCAGTGCTAGAGGGGGGACAGGTAACGCCTACGAGCAGTACTTC. It translates to CSARGGTGNAYEQYF.

This sequence joins TRBV2 and TRBJ2-2; D unresolved. The CDR3 loop spans 14 amino acids. With 3 bases removed from V and 2 bases from J, the gap between germline ends came to 7 bases. Germline assignment: CDR1 SNHLY and CDR2 FYNNEI. The CDR3 loop is CASSEAGNTGELFF. As DNA, the CDR3 is TGTGCCAGCAGTGAGGCAGGAAACACCGGGGAGCTGTTTTTT.

The gene calls are TRBV7-9 and TRBJ2-5, with a tentative D call TRBD2 (6 bases). Trimming took 5 bases from V and 5 from J, leaving 15 bases between them. This CDR3 is built from 14 residues. The germline gives CDR1 SEHNR, CDR2 FQNEAQ (reference sequence). CDR3 sequence: CASSSGPHGETQYF. The CDR3 nucleotides read TGTGCCAGCAGCAGCGGGCCTCACGGGGAGACCCAGTACTTC.

The chain joins TRBV6-2 or TRBV6-3 to TRBJ2-1; D call uncertain. Trimming cost V 1 base and J 9 bases, with 7 bases left between them. This CDR3 has 12 amino acids. Germline V lookup: CDR1 MNHEY, CDR2 SVGEGT. The CDR3 region is CASSYWAAEQFF. For the CDR3, the DNA is TGTGCCAGCAGTTACTGGGCGGCTGAGCAGTTCTTC.

This clonotype was seen ten or more times. V is TRBV20-1 and J is TRBJ2-4, with D unclear. This CDR3 has 12 residues. Germline V lookup: CDR1 DFQATT, CDR2 SNEGSKA (reference sequence). V was cut by 6 bases and J by 3 bases, with 9 bases left in between. This CDR3 is CSAWDDKNIQYF. CDR3 sequence (DNA): TGCAGTGCGTGGGATGACAAAAACATTCAGTACTTC.

The chain links TRBV7-2 to TRBJ2-7; TRBD1 or TRBD2 may be the D gene (5 bases each). The length of the CDR3 is 14 residues. Germline assignment: CDR1 SGHTA and CDR2 FQGNSA. The V gene lost 3 bases and the J gene lost 3 bases, with 12 bases spanning the gap. CDR3 region: CASSLLGTRYEQYF. In DNA, the CDR3 is TGTGCCAGCAGCTTGCTAGGGACGCGCTACGAGCAGTACTTC.